The clone carrying this TCR beta chain came up a few times. Repertoires were generated with immunoSEQ multiplex PCR, while TCRdb's copy carries only in-frame clones and drops some. This sample carries more than 80,000 clones, roughly 89% of them seen once, and the ten largest clones take less than 1.5%. The sample is drawn from a study of OX40 agonist ivuxolimab in advanced cancers. Germline V gene lookup returns CDR1 MNHNS and CDR2 SASEGT. Trimming stripped 10 bases from V and 0 bases from J, with 13 bases between. The CDR3 extends over 13 amino acids. The sequence came from an adult with an advanced solid tumor such as melanoma, head and neck, liver or kidney cancer. The chain employs TRBV6-1 and TRBJ2-7, with D possibly being TRBD2 (6 bases). Sequences were derived from CD4+ or CD8+ T cells sorted from blood, sampled in a trial of the OX40 agonist ivuxolimab. This CDR3 reads CATEASASYEQYF. In nucleotides, the CDR3 is TGTGCCACCGAGGCTAGCGCCTCCTACGAGCAGTACTTC.